A selection of T cell receptor beta chains follows, all from one sample in a study of T cells in Graves' hyperthyroidism and ophthalmopathy. Each CDR3 protein is one row after TCRdb ran MiXCR on the multiplex PCR reads. The sample consists of hundreds of thousands of distinct CDR3 sequences, about 14% of them appearing once. The sequencing input was blood. The receptor set was obtained from a woman between 50 and 59 years old with Graves' ophthalmopathy. CDR3s include the opening cysteine and the closing phenylalanine or tryptophan. The D gene is left open where the match is weak. Clone sizes are given selectively: once, few, many, or a class where the clone is expanded.

CASSATSGPVETQYF	TGTGCCAGCAGCGCTACTAGCGGGCCGGTGGAGACCCAGTACTTC	TRBD2	TRBJ2-5	few	TRBV7-3
CASSSRQGASTDTQYF	TGTGCCAGCAGTTCTCGACAGGGGGCGAGCACAGATACGCAGTATTTT	TRBD1	TRBJ2-3	many	TRBV28
CASSQDNRRADYGYTF	TGTGCCAGCAGCCAAGATAATAGAAGGGCAGACTATGGCTACACCTTC	-	TRBJ1-2	many	TRBV4-2
CASRQGTVGETQYF	TGTGCCAGCAGACAAGGGACGGTGGGGGAGACCCAGTACTTC	-	TRBJ2-5	many	TRBV6-1
CASRWVAGVDEQFF	TGCGCCAGCAGGTGGGTAGCGGGAGTTGATGAGCAGTTCTTC	TRBD2	TRBJ2-1	many	TRBV5-1
CASRRKREGPSNEQFF	TGTGCCAGCAGACGGAAGCGGGAGGGCCCCTCCAATGAGCAGTTCTTC	TRBD2	TRBJ2-1	many	TRBV28
CASVPSGTGYNEQFF	TGTGCTAGTGTCCCATCCGGGACAGGGTACAATGAGCAGTTCTTC	TRBD1	TRBJ2-1	many	TRBV12-5
CASSQVIGWPSYEQYF	TGCGCCAGCAGCCAAGTTATTGGGTGGCCCTCCTACGAGCAGTACTTC	-	TRBJ2-7	-	TRBV4-3
CASSPPWGGYNEQFF	TGTGCCAGCAGCCCTCCGTGGGGAGGGTACAATGAGCAGTTCTTC	TRBD2	TRBJ2-1	-	TRBV14
CASAQAWGRTTNEKLFF	TGTGCTAGTGCCCAAGCCTGGGGCAGAACAACTAATGAAAAACTGTTTTTT	-	TRBJ1-4	few	TRBV12-5
CASTVVLRTGNEQFF	TGTGCCAGCACCGTGGTATTGAGGACAGGGAATGAGCAGTTCTTC	TRBD1	TRBJ2-1	many	TRBV5-6
CSVEDSQDSRGYGYTF	TGCAGCGTTGAAGATAGCCAGGACAGCCGGGGTTATGGCTACACCTTC	-	TRBJ1-2	-	TRBV29-1
CASSGLQRPTGELFF	TGTGCCAGCAGCGGCCTACAGAGACCTACCGGGGAGCTGTTTTTT	-	TRBJ2-2	-	TRBV9
CASGVEGWSYEQYF	TGTGCCAGCGGCGTAGAAGGGTGGTCTTACGAGCAGTACTTC	-	TRBJ2-7	few	TRBV9
CASSPGTTNTGELFF	TGTGCCAGCAGCCCCGGGACCACGAACACCGGGGAGCTGTTTTTT	-	TRBJ2-2	many	TRBV19
CASSTRLAAYNEQFF	TGTGCCAGCAGCACCCGACTAGCGGCTTACAATGAGCAGTTCTTC	TRBD2	TRBJ2-1	many	TRBV7-3